These 8 T cell receptor beta chains were sequenced from one sample in a study of blood T cell repertoires in COVID-19. Method: immunoSEQ multiplex PCR; TCRdb's copy keeps in-frame clones and lacks some. The sample has 220,000 or so clones; approximately 84% are singletons. Sample: peripheral blood. The receptor set was obtained from a man aged 45 to 65 who had recovered from COVID-19.

This chain joins TRBV7-9 and TRBJ1-2; 7 bases map to TRBD1. CDR1 is SEHNR and CDR2 is FQNEAQ in the germline V gene (reference sequence). Losses at the gene ends were 4 bases for V and 2 bases for J; bases not matched to a gene: 13. This CDR3 has 17 amino acids. CDR3 sequence reads: CASSYLYSGTENYGYTF. The CDR3 DNA sequence: TGTGCCAGCAGCTATTTATACTCCGGGACAGAAAACTATGGCTACACCTTC.

A note on this clone: In the same sample, other DNA sequences code for this CDR3. The chain employs TRBV6-5 and TRBJ2-1; perhaps TRBD2 as D (6 bases). The germline gives CDR1 MNHEY, CDR2 SVGAGI. V was cut by 1 base and J by 0 bases, with 10 bases left in between. This CDR3 region has 16 residues. The CDR3 spells CASSYLAASSYNEQFF. Here the CDR3 DNA reads TGTGCCAGCAGTTACTTAGCGGCGAGCTCCTACAATGAGCAGTTCTTC.

The CDR3 coding sequence is TGTGCCAGCAGTTACATTGACAGGGTAAATGAGCAGTTCTTC. This codes for CASSYIDRVNEQFF. The rearrangement links TRBV6-5 to TRBJ2-1; 7 bases are a match to TRBD1. Per the germline V gene, CDR1 is MNHEY and CDR2 is SVGAGI. J was trimmed by 7 bases and V by 2 bases; bases with no gene match: 5. This CDR3 spans 14 amino acids.

The genes are TRBV5-8 and TRBJ1-3; D might be TRBD1 (5 bases). Trimming cost V 1 base and J 0 bases, with 14 bases left between them. Germline lookup yields CDR1 SGHTS and CDR2 YDEGEE. This CDR3 contains 17 residues. The CDR3 spells CASSLWGEQSSGNTIYF. Here the CDR3 DNA reads TGTGCCAGCAGCTTGTGGGGGGAACAGTCCTCTGGAAACACCATATATTTT.

The CDR3 DNA sequence: TGCGCCAGCAGCTTGACCAGCGGCCCTTACAATGAGCAGTTCTTC. Its protein is CASSLTSGPYNEQFF. The V gene is TRBV5-1, the J gene TRBJ2-1; a possible D gene is TRBD2 (5 bases). Germline CDR1 is SGHRS and CDR2 is YFSETQ. The CDR3 is 15 residues long. Trimming stripped 1 base from V and 4 bases from J, with 12 bases between.

The chain couples TRBV28 to TRBJ2-7, with TRBD2 matching over 8 bases. The V gene's germline CDR1 is MDHEN and CDR2 SYDVKM. The CDR3 length is 14 residues. V was pared by 4 bases and J by 3 bases, with 5 bases of the junction left unmatched. CDR3: CASSSGGEDYEQYF. The CDR3 nucleotides are TGTGCCAGCAGTTCCGGGGGGGAGGACTACGAGCAGTACTTC.

V usage is TRBV12-3 or TRBV12-4 and J usage is TRBJ1-2, with no clear D. Trimming removed 4 bases from V and 5 bases from J, with 11 bases in between. The CDR3 contains 13 residues. The CDR3 DNA reads as TGTGCCAGCAGTTCTTCCACAGAGTATGGCTACACCTTC. It yields the protein CASSSSTEYGYTF.

The V and J genes are TRBV19 and TRBJ2-2, with 7 bases matching TRBD1. CDR1 is LNHDA, CDR2 SQIVND, per germline (reference sequence). The CDR3 contains 16 residues. Trimming took 10 bases from V and 2 from J; bases not matched to a gene: 13. CDR3 DNA: TGTGCCACTACCGAACCGGGACAGACTAACACCGGGGAGCTGTTTTTT. This sequence encodes CATTEPGQTNTGELFF. Using reference TRBV19 and TRBJ2-2 for the parts outside the CDR3, the full variable domain is DGGITQSPKYLFRKEGQNVTLSCEQNLNHDAMYWYRQDPGQGLRLIYYSQIVNDFQKGDIAEGYSVSREKKESFPLTVTSAQKNPTAFYLCATTEPGQTNTGELFFGEGSRLTVL.